This T cell receptor beta chain was recovered during a study of control samples from healthy donors and cancer patients. Repertoires were generated with immunoSEQ multiplex PCR, while TCRdb's copy carries only in-frame clones and drops some. This table has 100,000 to 150,000 clones, less than 90% appearing once. This clone was observed once. This CDR3 contains 14 residues. Between the trimmed V and J ends, which lost 5 bases and 1 base, there was a span of 11 bases. The germline gives CDR1 MDHEN, CDR2 SYDVKM. The sequenced sample was blood. The rearrangement uses TRBV28 and TRBJ1-1; D is ambiguous. The TCR was taken from a man between 18 and 35 years old in good health. The CDR3 here is CASSPPWRNTEAFF. In DNA, the CDR3 is TGTGCCAGCAGTCCCCCCTGGAGGAACACTGAAGCTTTCTTT.